This T cell receptor beta chain was found in a study of regulatory T cells in long-lasting Graves disease (dated by TCRdb to about 2021). The study in broad terms: Persistent Graves' disease was defined as persistently positive TSH receptor autoantibodies together with antithyroid drug treatment for over 5 years. Persistent Graves' disease patients were compared with newly diagnosed Graves' disease patients by peripheral blood TCR sequencing and RNA sequencing. The study was conducted in China and was registered as a clinical trial. TCR sequencing covered about 13 persistent and approximately 20 newly diagnosed Graves' disease patients, 33 samples in total. Antithyroid drugs had been taken for about 10.3 years on average by persistent Graves' disease patients in the clinical cohort. What the authors observed across the whole study: A larger number of public clonotypes was shared among persistent patients (more than 2,500) than among newly diagnosed patients (around 970). The study examined only peripheral blood because the primary lesion, thyroid tissue, could not be accessed. Sequencing and analysis were restricted to the TCR beta chain. Persistent Graves' disease patients showed lower TCR Shannon entropy and fewer highly expanded clones than newly diagnosed patients, suggesting clonal expansion. The authors acknowledged the small sample size as a limitation that may reduce accuracy. Preferential use of TRBV28, TRBJ1-2 and TRBJ2-5 was observed in persistent disease, whereas TRBV20-1 and TRBJ2-1 were favored in newly diagnosed disease.

Reading the germline V gene (reference sequence) gives CDR1 LNHDA and CDR2 SQIVND. The V and J ends are trimmed by 5 bases and 2 bases, leaving 12 bases between them. From cysteine to phenylalanine, the CDR3 is 14 amino acids long. The retained sequence is limited to the CDR3, 42 bases, with the frame set at the first base. Library preparation was by multiplex PCR. Sequencing was performed on an Illumina HiSeq 4000. TCR beta libraries were built with iRepertoire HTBI primers and Arm-PCR amplification of CDR3 regions. Before sequencing, the PCR products went through gel purification. As for the original processing: Gene usage analysis of CDR3 amino acid clonotypes relied on the roughly 60 TRBV and about 15 TRBJ segments identified across samples. Filtered high-quality paired reads were merged into contigs using COPE and FqMerger. BLAST was used to align contigs to IMGT TRBV, TRBD and TRBJ reference genes, with CDR3 defined following IMGT. Any clonotype with a frequency above 0.1% was classified as a highly expanded clone. Repertoire diversity was measured by Shannon entropy, and V-J evenness by the Gini coefficient. A clonotype found in more than one individual was treated as public. Clones were called with MiXCR by TCRdb after fastp trimmed the public reads at Q25, and only in-frame beta chains were retained. Rows with a matching CDR3 protein are joined into one entry that keeps the most common DNA and genes. These V and J calls derive from TCRdb rather than the authors' analysis. The sample contains 600,000 to 800,000 distinct CDR3 sequences, around 30% of them found a single time. Under 50% of the sample belongs to the ten largest clones.

Worth noting for this clonotype: No antigen is known for it. Per-base quality was not reported, and no clone a single base away is much larger than it.

In the paper's terms, the time point label means: persistent/refractory GD, antithyroid drugs over 5 years with positive TRAb. For both TCR sequencing and RNA sequencing, RNA was extracted from PBMCs using TRIzol. Graves' disease was diagnosed according to American Thyroid Association guidelines. Patients for the study were recruited at an endocrinology department in Xi'an, China. Each patient gave about 10 milliliters of peripheral blood, collected in an EDTA anticoagulant tube. Ficoll Paque Plus density gradient separation was used to isolate PBMCs, and no further T cell sorting was done. RNA quality was checked with an Agilent 2100 Bioanalyzer and agarose gel, and concentration with a NanoDrop 2000.

The V and J genes are TRBV19 and TRBJ1-2; the D gene remains uncertain. The material sequenced was peripheral blood mononuclear cells (PBMCs), taken when the disease was refractory, from a patient treated with antithyroid drugs. The sequence derives from a female donor with Graves disease. The CDR3 loop reads CASSVSDNNYGYTF. The nucleotide sequence reads as follows: TGTGCCAGTAGTGTCTCAGACAACAACTATGGCTACACCTTC.